This passage covers 6 T cell receptor beta chains from one sample sequenced in a study of T-cell reconstitution after alpha-beta-depleted transplantation in children. Study-wide results and caveats: T-cell counts and diversity at one year post-transplant came mainly from newly produced T cells.

The authors prepared the TCRbeta library with unique molecular identifiers. TCRdb reprocessed the PCR reads via MiXCR and lists one record per CDR3 protein. The sample includes hundreds of thousands of distinct CDR3 sequences, roughly 7.8% of them seen just once. These receptors lack a known antigen. The material sequenced was peripheral blood, taken 360 days after TCRalphabeta/CD19-depleted stem cell transplant. The receptor set was obtained from a female patient aged 2-15 years who had a stem cell transplant for Fanconi anemia, so the T cells may come from the graft donor.

V usage is TRBV20-1 and J usage is TRBJ2-7, with TRBD2 matching over 10 bases. Per germline, CDR1 DFQATT and CDR2 SNEGSKA (reference sequence). There are 13 residues in the CDR3. Losses at the gene ends were 6 bases for V and 3 bases for J; bases not matched to a gene: 5. CDR3 sequence reads: CSARGTSDYEQYV. The CDR3 DNA sequence: TGCAGTGCCCGGGGGACTAGCGACTACGAGCAGTACGTC.

This clonotype was detected a few times. This chain's CDR3 is CASSWTQLGGTEAFF. The CDR3 DNA reads as TGTGCCAGCAGTTGGACACAACTTGGCGGCACTGAAGCTTTCTTT. This chain links TRBV6-5 with TRBJ1-1; D may be TRBD1 (5 bases). Deletions cut 4 bases from V and 4 bases from J, with 16 bases between. This CDR3 has 15 amino acids. Germline V gene data show CDR1 as MNHEY and CDR2 as SVGAGI.

This clonotype was counted ten times or more. This chain joins TRBV7-2 and TRBJ2-3, with TRBD2 matching 7 bases. The junction had 6 bases not matched to a gene; V was cut back by 4 bases and J by 5 bases. The CDR3 extends over 14 amino acids. CDR1 is SGHTA and CDR2 is FQGNSA in the germline V gene. CDR3 nucleotides: TGTGCCAGCAGCTCCCAGCGGGGAAGAGATACGCAGTATTTT. Protein: CASSSQRGRDTQYF.

This clonotype was recorded many times. J is TRBJ2-2 and V is TRBV5-1; D is perhaps TRBD1 (5 bases). CDR3 size: 17 residues. Germline assignment: CDR1 SGHRS and CDR2 YFSETQ. V lost 0 bases and J 7 bases, leaving 19 bases between the germline ends. The CDR3 DNA sequence: TGCGCCAGCAGCTTGGTTTCAGGGCGAAAGTCAGGCGGGGAGCTGTTTTTT. It is translated as CASSLVSGRKSGGELFF.

V gene TRBV29-1 combines with J gene TRBJ1-2; D may be TRBD1 (6 bases). Between the trimmed V and J ends, which lost 5 bases and 6 bases, there was a span of 13 bases. This CDR3 contains 12 residues. Germline V gene data show CDR1 as SQVTM and CDR2 as ANQGSEA. CDR3 loop: CSVRGEGDGYTF. The CDR3 nucleotides read TGCAGCGTTAGGGGGGAAGGAGATGGCTACACCTTC.

The table lists this clonotype with many counts. This chain joins TRBV25-1 and TRBJ2-1; 8 nucleotides align to TRBD2. The V and J ends lost 8 bases and 6 bases, in that order; junction bases with no gene match: 6. CDR1 is MGHDK, CDR2 SYGVNS, per germline. This CDR3 has 13 amino acids. DNA of the CDR3: TGTGCCAGCGGGGGACTAGTTATCAATGAGCAGTTCTTC. Its translation is CASGGLVINEQFF.